This T cell receptor beta chain was recorded in a study of blood T cell repertoires in COVID-19. Looked up from germline, CDR1 is SGHAT and CDR2 is FQNNGV. CDR3 size: 13 residues. The V end was cut by 5 bases, the J end by 1 base, with 6 bases between. This table comes from immunoSEQ multiplex PCR, and its TCRdb copy is limited to in-frame clones, with some not included. The sample lists around 300,000 clones, 80% to 90% seen once, with approximately 3% in the top ten. The chain recombines TRBV11-2 with TRBJ1-5; D uncertain. Sample: peripheral blood. This receptor was identified in a man aged 30 to 45 with active or convalescent COVID-19. CDR3 sequence: CASSLYSNQPQHF. For the CDR3, the DNA is TGTGCCAGCAGCCTCTACAGCAATCAGCCCCAGCATTTT.